This T cell receptor beta chain was sequenced for a study of T cell responses to AZD1222 COVID-19 vaccine. Study-level points and caveats: Spike-wide coverage was observed for vaccine-associated CD4 TCRs, with dominant responses at 160-218 and 743-854. Donor demographics were predominantly white British with a female majority; clonal diversity may be underestimated. It was only after the peak T cell response that any repertoires were sampled. Reports say nearly half of spike-specific TCRs go after unmutated variant regions.

Concerning this clone itself: Its antigen is currently unknown.

This CDR3 has 13 residues. Unmatched junction bases numbered 1, after V lost 5 bases and J lost 3 bases. Germline V gene data show CDR1 as LNHNV and CDR2 as YYDKDF (reference sequence). Measured with immunoSEQ multiplex PCR; TCRdb has only the in-frame clones, and not every one. The sample yields approximately 92,000 clones, roughly 85% seen once. The source was peripheral blood, collected on day 0 of AZD1222 vaccination. The sequence was obtained from an adult in good health. The chain combines TRBV15 with TRBJ2-7, with 10 positions matching TRBD1. CDR3 sequence: CATSGDRGYEQYF. CDR3 DNA: TGTGCCACCAGCGGGGACAGGGGCTACGAGCAGTACTTC.